This T cell receptor beta chain was captured by sequencing in a study of T cell responses to AZD1222 COVID-19 vaccine. Across the study: It was second doses at about 4 or about 12 weeks that were pooled.

This CDR3 comprises 14 residues. Germline V gene sequence: CDR1 SGHAT, CDR2 FQDESV (reference sequence). Trimming at V came to 5 bases and at J to 7 bases, leaving 7 bases not matched to a gene. A word on this clone: What it binds is not known.

This table comes from immunoSEQ multiplex PCR, and its TCRdb copy is limited to in-frame clones, with some not included. The data contain 90,000 to 120,000 clones, about 90% of them singletons. Study conclusions and caveats: None of the repertoires were sampled until the peak T cell response had passed. The span of vaccine-associated CD4 TCRs extended across spike, with dominance at 160-218 and 743-854. White British ancestry dominated among donors, who included more females, and clonal diversity was possibly underestimated.

The rearrangement joins TRBV11-1 to TRBJ2-2, with 7 bases that match TRBD1. Sequenced material: peripheral blood, taken on day 0 of AZD1222 vaccination. The TCR originated in an adult in good health. The CDR3 sequence is CASSPTGYHGELFF. The CDR3, as DNA: TGTGCCAGCAGCCCGACAGGGTACCACGGGGAGCTGTTTTTT.